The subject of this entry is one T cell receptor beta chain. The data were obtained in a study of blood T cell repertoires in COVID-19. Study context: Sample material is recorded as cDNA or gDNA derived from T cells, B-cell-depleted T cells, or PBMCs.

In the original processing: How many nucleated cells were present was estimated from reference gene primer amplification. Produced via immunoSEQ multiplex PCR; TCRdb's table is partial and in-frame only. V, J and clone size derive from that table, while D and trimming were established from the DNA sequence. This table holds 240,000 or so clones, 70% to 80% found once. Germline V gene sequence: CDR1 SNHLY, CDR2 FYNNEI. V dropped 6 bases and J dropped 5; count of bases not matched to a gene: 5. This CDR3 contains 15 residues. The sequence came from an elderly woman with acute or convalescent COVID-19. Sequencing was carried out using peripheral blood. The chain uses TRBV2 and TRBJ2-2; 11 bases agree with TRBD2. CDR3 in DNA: TGTGCCAGCAGCTTACTAGCGGGGGAAACCGGGGAGCTGTTTTTT. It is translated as CASSLLAGETGELFF.